This entry lists 9 T cell receptor beta chains sequenced from one sample in a study of blood T cell repertoires in COVID-19. This table comes from immunoSEQ multiplex PCR, and its TCRdb copy is limited to in-frame clones, with some not included. The table has roughly 61,000 clones, more than 60% seen once. Material: peripheral blood. The receptors originated from a woman between 65 and 79 years old with acute or convalescent COVID-19.

The chain recombines TRBV10-3 with TRBJ2-1; the match to TRBD2 covers 9 bases. The CDR3 is 12 residues long. J was trimmed by 7 bases and V by 6 bases; bases with no gene match: 1. Germline-derived CDR1 and CDR2 are ENHRY and SYGVKD. DNA for the CDR3: TGTGCCATCAGGGGACTAGCAAATGAGCAGTTCTTC. Protein sequence: CAIRGLANEQFF.

The table lists this clone with a few counts. The V gene is TRBV12-5, the J gene TRBJ2-1; D is possibly TRBD2 (6 bases). Germline CDR1 LGHNT, CDR2 FRNRAP. CDR3 size: 13 residues. V was clipped by 8 bases and J by 7 bases, with 15 bases between them. For the CDR3, the DNA is TGTGCTAGTTGGGGGGTTTCCTGGAATGAGCAGTTCTTC. Translated: CASWGVSWNEQFF.

V gene TRBV29-1 combines with J gene TRBJ2-1; possibly TRBD2 for D (6 bases). Germline CDR1 and CDR2: SQVTM and ANQGSEA. Trimming removed 3 bases from V and 6 bases from J, with 9 bases in between. There are 12 residues in the CDR3. CDR3 DNA: TGCAGCGTTGAGGAGGGCCTCAATGAGCAGTTCTTC. Translation: CSVEEGLNEQFF.

V is TRBV3-1 (or the pseudogene TRBV3-2) and J is TRBJ2-1; 8 positions agree with TRBD1. Germline CDR1 reads LGHDT; CDR2 reads YNNKEL (reference sequence). The CDR3 runs 11 residues. V lost 1 base, J lost 14 bases, and 1 base stayed unmatched. This CDR3 is CASSQGTGKFF. CDR3 in DNA: TGTGCCAGCAGCCAAGGGACAGGGAAGTTCTTC.

This clone came up once. This sequence joins TRBV15 and TRBJ2-7, with unresolved D. The ends were cut back, 5 bases at V and 7 bases at J, with 15 bases in the middle. CDR1 is LNHNV, CDR2 YYDKDF, per germline (reference sequence). The CDR3 spans 13 residues. CDR3 amino acids: CATSVSITREQYV. The DNA of the CDR3 is TGTGCCACCAGCGTTTCGATTACGAGGGAGCAGTACGTC.

This clone was seen a few times. V usage is TRBV6-2 or TRBV6-3 and J usage is TRBJ1-2; 9 nucleotides agree with TRBD1. Germline CDR1 is MNHEY and CDR2 is SVGEGT. The CDR3 contains 13 residues. The J segment lost 5 bases and the V segment lost 5 bases, leaving 3 bases of the junction unmatched. CDR3: CASSNGQGYGYTF. CDR3 bases: TGTGCCAGCAGTAATGGACAGGGGTATGGCTACACCTTC.

This clone was seen only once. CDR3 sequence: CASSPMATEDIAPV. Here the CDR3 DNA reads TGCGCCAGCAGTCCCATGGCTACCGAGGACATTGCCCCCGTC. The rearrangement links TRBV23-1 to TRBJ2-7; possibly TRBD1 for D (5 bases). TRBV23-1 is an ORF, and what it does is uncertain. The CDR3 contains 14 residues.

The genes are TRBV5-1 and TRBJ1-3, with D perhaps matching TRBD1 (5 bases). There are 14 residues in the CDR3. Germline CDR1 SGHRS, CDR2 YFSETQ. Trimming shortened V by 7 bases and J by 0 bases, and 11 bases separated the two germline ends. CDR3 sequence (DNA): TGCGCCAGCGGTATGGGGGGCTCTGGAAACACCATATATTTT. Translated, it gives CASGMGGSGNTIYF.

There are a few counts of this clone. This chain links TRBV4-1 with TRBJ1-6; the match to TRBD1 covers 9 bases. The CDR3 has 19 residues. The junction had 6 bases not matched to a gene; V was cut back by 0 bases and J by 0 bases. Germline lookup yields CDR1 MGHRA and CDR2 YSYEKL. The DNA for the CDR3 is TGCGCCAGCAGCCAAGAAACAGGGGGCTTCGGCTCCTATAATTCACCCCTCCACTTT. Its protein is CASSQETGGFGSYNSPLHF.